The TCR beta chain under discussion was sequenced for a study of blood T cell repertoires in COVID-19. Background on the study: Samples came from the United States, Italy and Spain, spanning acute and convalescent COVID-19.

The ends were cut back, 9 bases at V and 7 bases at J, with 12 bases in the middle. CDR3 length: 12 residues. Germline CDR1 is KGHDR and CDR2 is SFDVKD. Categorization into cohorts depended on clinical history that participants reported. Sequencing was performed with immunoSEQ multiplex PCR; in TCRdb, only in-frame clones are kept and a portion is missing. Among 100,000 to 150,000 clones listed, about 86% were seen once. The receptor was derived from a man in his forties with acute COVID-19. The rearrangement joins TRBV24-1 to TRBJ2-1, with a possible D match to TRBD2 (5 bases). The sequenced sample consisted of PBMCs or T cells enriched from blood (not recorded which). Here the CDR3 reads CATSRSGNEQFF. In nucleotides, the CDR3 is TGTGCCACCTCCCGCTCGGGAAATGAGCAGTTCTTC.